The present T cell receptor (beta chain) was sequenced within a study of control samples from healthy donors and cancer patients. The germline V gene encodes CDR1 SGHTA and CDR2 FQGNSA. This CDR3 is built from 13 residues. V was clipped by 5 bases and J by 4 bases, with 9 bases between them. Sequencing was performed with immunoSEQ multiplex PCR; in TCRdb, only in-frame clones are kept and a portion is missing. This table has about 140,000 clones, around 85% appearing once. The J gene is TRBJ2-1, the V gene TRBV7-2, with D perhaps matching TRBD2 (6 bases). The receptor comes from a woman between 25 and 40 years old in good health. What was sequenced was blood. The CDR3 coding sequence is TGTGCCAGCAGCAGACTAGGATACAATGAGCAGTTCTTC. Amino acids: CASSRLGYNEQFF.